This T cell receptor beta chain came from a study of OX40 agonist ivuxolimab in advanced cancers. Across the study: People who had prior anti-PD-1, anti-PD-L1 or anti-CTLA-4 therapy could take part, and 35% to 50% had some.

Profiled with immunoSEQ multiplex PCR; TCRdb holds only in-frame clones, not every one. The sample carries about 62,000 clones, 80% to 95% recorded once. CDR3 length equals 11 residues. V was pared by 6 bases and J by 9 bases, with 9 bases between. Germline assignment: CDR1 MNHEY and CDR2 SVGAGI. The sequence was obtained from an adult with an advanced solid tumor such as melanoma, head and neck, liver or kidney cancer. The rearrangement joins TRBV6-5 to TRBJ2-1; D unresolved. The material sequenced was CD4+ or CD8+ T cells sorted from blood, taken in a trial of the OX40 agonist ivuxolimab. The CDR3 sequence: CASRRLGEQFF. CDR3 DNA sequence: TGTGCCAGCAGACGCTTGGGTGAGCAGTTCTTC.